This T cell receptor beta chain came from a study of OX40 agonist ivuxolimab in advanced cancers. TCRdb's copy holds only in-frame clones and misses some; the assay was immunoSEQ multiplex PCR. The data show about 110,000 clones, approximately 90% seen once. The starting material was CD4+ or CD8+ T cells sorted from blood, obtained in a trial of the OX40 agonist ivuxolimab. The receptor was derived from an adult with an advanced solid tumor such as melanoma, head and neck, liver or kidney cancer.

CDR3 loop: CASSLGRNQPQHF. The CDR3 coding sequence is TGTGCCAGCAGCTTGGGCCGGAATCAGCCCCAGCATTTT. The chain uses TRBV5-8 and TRBJ1-5; no clear D gene. The germline CDR1 and CDR2 sequences are SGHTS and YDEGEE. The CDR3 has 13 residues. Trimming stripped 0 bases from V and 4 bases from J, with 5 bases between.